This TCR beta chain was documented in a study of T cell responses to AZD1222 COVID-19 vaccine. V dropped 6 bases and J dropped 3 bases, with 15 bases sitting between them. In germline, CDR1 is MNHEY, CDR2 SMNVEV (reference sequence). The CDR3 runs to 14 residues. In regard to this clone: The antigen is unknown.

Profiled with immunoSEQ multiplex PCR; TCRdb holds only in-frame clones, not every one. The data hold about 140,000 clones, with around 93% observed a single time. Study-level findings and limits: The study found vaccine-associated CD4 TCRs spanning spike, dominant at 160-218 and 743-854.

Source: peripheral blood, taken on day 0 of AZD1222 vaccination. This TCR came from an adult in good health. This chain connects TRBV27 to TRBJ2-7; tentative D call: TRBD2 (6 bases). The CDR3 loop is CASRLGDSNYEQYF. The CDR3, as DNA: TGTGCCAGCAGGTTGGGGGACTCTAACTACGAGCAGTACTTC.